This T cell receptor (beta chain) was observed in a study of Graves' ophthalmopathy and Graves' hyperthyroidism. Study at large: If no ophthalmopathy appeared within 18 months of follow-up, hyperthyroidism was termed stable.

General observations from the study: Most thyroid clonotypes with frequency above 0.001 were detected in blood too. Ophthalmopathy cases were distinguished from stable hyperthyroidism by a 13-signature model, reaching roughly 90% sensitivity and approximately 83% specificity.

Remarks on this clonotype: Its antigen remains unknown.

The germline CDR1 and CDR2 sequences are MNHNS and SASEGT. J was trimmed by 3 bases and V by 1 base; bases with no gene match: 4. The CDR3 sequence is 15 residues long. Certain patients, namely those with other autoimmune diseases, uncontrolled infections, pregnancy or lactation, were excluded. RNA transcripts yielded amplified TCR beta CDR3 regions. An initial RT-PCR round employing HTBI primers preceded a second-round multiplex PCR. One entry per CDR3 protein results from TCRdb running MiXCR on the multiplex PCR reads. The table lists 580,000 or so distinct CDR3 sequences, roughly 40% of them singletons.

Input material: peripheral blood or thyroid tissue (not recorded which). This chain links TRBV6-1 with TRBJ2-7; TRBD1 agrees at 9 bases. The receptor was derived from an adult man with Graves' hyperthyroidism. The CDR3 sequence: CASSEEGQGSYEQYF. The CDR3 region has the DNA TGTGCCAGCAGTGAAGAGGGACAGGGCAGCTACGAGCAGTACTTC.